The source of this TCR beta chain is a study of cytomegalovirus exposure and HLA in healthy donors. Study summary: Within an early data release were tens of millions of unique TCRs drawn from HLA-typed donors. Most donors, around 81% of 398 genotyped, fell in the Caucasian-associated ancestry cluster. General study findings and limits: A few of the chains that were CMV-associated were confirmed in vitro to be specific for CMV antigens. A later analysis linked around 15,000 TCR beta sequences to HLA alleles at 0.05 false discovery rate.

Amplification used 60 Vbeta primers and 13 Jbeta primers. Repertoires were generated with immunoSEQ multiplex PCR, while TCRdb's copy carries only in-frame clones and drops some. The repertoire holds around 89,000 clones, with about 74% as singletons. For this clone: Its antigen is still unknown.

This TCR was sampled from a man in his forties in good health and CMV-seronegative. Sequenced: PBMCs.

The CDR3 nucleotides read TGTGCCAGCAGCCCTCGCCAGGGGGCCGGGGATACGCAGTATTTT. This codes for CASSPRQGAGDTQYF. The chain is built from TRBV7-2 and TRBJ2-3; 8 bases are a match to TRBD1. CDR1 is SGHTA and CDR2 is FQGNSA in the germline V gene. The CDR3 totals 15 residues. V lost 5 bases to trimming and J lost 6 bases; unmatched junction nucleotides: 10. Using reference TRBV7-2 and TRBJ2-3 for the parts outside the CDR3, the full variable domain is GAGVSQSPSNKVTEKGKDVELRCDPISGHTALYWYRQSLGQGLEFLIYFQGNSAPDKSGLPSDRFSAERTGGSVSTLTIQRTQQEDSAVYLCASSPRQGAGDTQYFGPGTRLTVL.